This T cell receptor beta chain was sequenced in a study of blood T cell repertoires in COVID-19. Study information: Donors in the United States, Italy and Spain gave samples during acute or convalescent COVID-19.

CDR3 length: 15 amino acids. Germline V gene data show CDR1 as LGHDT and CDR2 as YNNKEL (reference sequence). Trimming shortened V by 4 bases and J by 5 bases, and 17 bases separated the two germline ends. This clone has just a few counts. As handled by the study authors: Scientists estimated how many nucleated cells there were by amplifying reference gene primers. The table came from immunoSEQ multiplex PCR; TCRdb's copy has only in-frame clones and leaves some out. V and J calls and clone size are as listed in that table; D and trimming were resolved from the DNA. Of about 76,000 clones in the sample, around 90% are singletons; the top ten hold under 9.5%.

The chain couples TRBV3-1 (or the pseudogene TRBV3-2) to TRBJ1-1; D possibly corresponds to TRBD1 (5 bases). The sequencing sample was made of peripheral blood. The sequence was collected from a man aged 30 to 39 with acute or convalescent COVID-19. DNA of the CDR3: TGTGCCAGCAGCCGCTTCGGGGGGGAGGGTACTGAAGCTTTCTTT. Translation: CASSRFGGEGTEAFF.